These T cell receptor beta chains were read from a single sample in a study of blood T cell repertoires in COVID-19. Profiled with immunoSEQ multiplex PCR; TCRdb holds only in-frame clones, not every one. The sample gives 300,000 or so clones, around 87% of which show up once; about 1.2% is in the top ten. Sequenced: peripheral blood. The receptors originated from a man in his sixties or seventies with acute or convalescent COVID-19. Each CDR3 is given with its conserved first and last residue. The order of the fields is CDR3 length, clone size, J gene, D gene, V gene, CDR3 protein, CDR3 DNA. A D gene is named only where the DNA matches it firmly. Some rows have no size entry. The others give once, few or many, or a class for an expanded clone.

len: 14; abundance: -; j_gene: TRBJ1-1; d_gene: -; v_gene: TRBV5-1; CDR3aa: CASSPQGANTEAFF; CDR3nt: TGCGCCAGCAGCCCACAGGGTGCGAACACTGAAGCTTTCTTT
len: 14; abundance: -; j_gene: TRBJ1-4; d_gene: -; v_gene: TRBV29-1; CDR3aa: CSVQTNGGTEKLFF; CDR3nt: TGCAGCGTCCAAACCAATGGGGGGACTGAAAAACTGTTTTTT
len: 12; abundance: -; j_gene: TRBJ1-2; d_gene: -; v_gene: TRBV4-2; CDR3aa: CASSQTGGGYTF; CDR3nt: TGTGCCAGCAGCCAAACGGGAGGTGGCTACACCTTC
len: 13; abundance: -; j_gene: TRBJ1-1; d_gene: TRBD1; v_gene: TRBV5-5; CDR3aa: CASSTGGGFEAFF; CDR3nt: TGTGCCAGCAGCACAGGGGGGGGGTTTGAAGCTTTCTTT
len: 16; abundance: -; j_gene: TRBJ2-3; d_gene: TRBD2; v_gene: TRBV9; CDR3aa: CASSVAISGGGDTQYF; CDR3nt: TGTGCCAGCAGCGTAGCTATTAGCGGGGGGGGAGATACGCAGTATTTT
len: 14; abundance: -; j_gene: TRBJ1-1; d_gene: -; v_gene: TRBV18; CDR3aa: CASSRDRVNTEAFF; CDR3nt: TGTGCCAGCTCACGTGACAGAGTGAACACTGAAGCTTTCTTT
len: 14; abundance: -; j_gene: TRBJ1-2; d_gene: TRBD1; v_gene: TRBV7-2; CDR3aa: CASSLAQGDYGYTF; CDR3nt: TGTGCCAGCAGCTTAGCACAGGGGGACTATGGCTACACCTTC
len: 15; abundance: -; j_gene: TRBJ2-5; d_gene: TRBD2; v_gene: TRBV5-1; CDR3aa: CASSLTSGGKETQYF; CDR3nt: TGCGCCAGCAGCTTGACTAGCGGGGGGAAGGAGACCCAGTACTTC
len: 17; abundance: -; j_gene: TRBJ2-5; d_gene: TRBD2; v_gene: TRBV11-3; CDR3aa: CASSPGTSGGHQETQYF; CDR3nt: TGTGCCAGCAGCCCAGGGACTAGCGGGGGTCACCAAGAGACCCAGTACTTC
len: 13; abundance: -; j_gene: TRBJ1-5; d_gene: -; v_gene: TRBV18; CDR3aa: CASSSTSNQPQHF; CDR3nt: TGTGCCAGCTCATCTACTAGCAATCAGCCCCAGCATTTT
len: 16; abundance: once; j_gene: TRBJ2-3; d_gene: TRBD2; v_gene: TRBV13; CDR3aa: CASSVGGASSTDTQYF; CDR3nt: TGTGCCAGCAGTGTCGGGGGGGCCTCGAGCACAGATACGCAGTATTTT
len: 15; abundance: -; j_gene: TRBJ2-4; d_gene: -; v_gene: TRBV4-2; CDR3aa: CASSQDPGTKNIQYF; CDR3nt: TGTGCCAGCAGCCAAGACCCGGGTACCAAAAACATTCAGTACTTC
len: 15; abundance: few; j_gene: TRBJ2-1; d_gene: -; v_gene: TRBV7-3; CDR3aa: CASSLSGSSYNEQFF; CDR3nt: TGTGCCAGCAGCCTGTCTGGGAGCTCCTACAATGAGCAGTTCTTC
len: 14; abundance: -; j_gene: TRBJ1-4; d_gene: -; v_gene: TRBV4-2; CDR3aa: CASSPGGTNEKLFF; CDR3nt: TGTGCCAGCAGCCCGGGGGGAACTAATGAAAAACTGTTTTTT
len: 12; abundance: -; j_gene: TRBJ2-5; d_gene: -; v_gene: TRBV10-2; CDR3aa: CASSESRETQYF; CDR3nt: TGCGCCAGCAGTGAGTCCCGGGAGACCCAGTACTTC
len: 15; abundance: -; j_gene: TRBJ1-4; d_gene: TRBD1; v_gene: TRBV28; CDR3aa: CASSLSTGSNEKLFF; CDR3nt: TGTGCCAGCAGTTTATCGACAGGGTCTAATGAAAAACTGTTTTTT
len: 12; abundance: -; j_gene: TRBJ2-3; d_gene: -; v_gene: TRBV5-5; CDR3aa: CASRGEADTQYF; CDR3nt: TGTGCCAGCAGAGGGGAGGCAGATACGCAGTATTTT
len: 13; abundance: once; j_gene: TRBJ1-2; d_gene: -; v_gene: TRBV6-5; CDR3aa: CASRAGTLYGYTF; CDR3nt: TGTGCCAGCAGGGCCGGGACTCTCTATGGCTACACCTTC
len: 15; abundance: -; j_gene: TRBJ2-7; d_gene: TRBD2; v_gene: TRBV5-4; CDR3aa: CASSLLAGASYEQYF; CDR3nt: TGTGCCAGCAGCTTGCTAGCGGGGGCCTCCTACGAGCAGTACTTC
len: 12; abundance: -; j_gene: TRBJ2-7; d_gene: -; v_gene: TRBV18; CDR3aa: CASSPSREEQYF; CDR3nt: TGTGCCAGCTCCCCCTCGAGGGAAGAGCAGTACTTC
len: 15; abundance: -; j_gene: TRBJ2-1; d_gene: TRBD2; v_gene: TRBV6-5; CDR3aa: CASSVGLDYIHEQFF; CDR3nt: TGTGCCAGCAGCGTCGGACTAGATTATATACATGAGCAGTTCTTC
len: 14; abundance: -; j_gene: TRBJ1-1; d_gene: TRBD1; v_gene: TRBV29-1; CDR3aa: CSAEEGPGGTEAFF; CDR3nt: TGCAGCGCTGAAGAGGGGCCAGGGGGCACTGAAGCTTTCTTT
len: 16; abundance: few; j_gene: TRBJ2-1; d_gene: -; v_gene: TRBV10-2; CDR3aa: CASSVTDTGSYNEQFF; CDR3nt: TGCGCCAGCAGTGTTACGGACACCGGCTCCTACAATGAGCAGTTCTTC
len: 17; abundance: -; j_gene: TRBJ2-7; d_gene: -; v_gene: TRBV5-1; CDR3aa: CASSFFPGTGISYEQYF; CDR3nt: TGCGCCAGCAGCTTCTTTCCCGGGACTGGAATTTCCTACGAGCAGTACTTC
len: 14; abundance: -; j_gene: TRBJ2-5; d_gene: TRBD2; v_gene: TRBV6-5; CDR3aa: CASSPGLPGETQYF; CDR3nt: TGTGCCAGCAGTCCGGGACTACCGGGAGAGACCCAGTACTTC
len: 12; abundance: -; j_gene: TRBJ1-1; d_gene: TRBD1; v_gene: TRBV18; CDR3aa: CASSTGQLKAFF; CDR3nt: TGTGCCAGCTCAACGGGACAGCTTAAAGCTTTCTTT
len: 15; abundance: -; j_gene: TRBJ2-5; d_gene: TRBD1; v_gene: TRBV4-3; CDR3aa: CASSRGQGTQETQYF; CDR3nt: TGCGCCAGCAGCCGAGGACAGGGGACGCAAGAGACCCAGTACTTC
len: 14; abundance: -; j_gene: TRBJ1-1; d_gene: -; v_gene: TRBV6-6; CDR3aa: CASSNGQTNTEAFF; CDR3nt: TGTGCCAGCAGTAATGGACAGACCAACACTGAAGCTTTCTTT
len: 19; abundance: -; j_gene: TRBJ2-6; d_gene: -; v_gene: TRBV3-1/TRBV3-2; CDR3aa: CASSHSFGGLVSGANVLTF; CDR3nt: TGTGCCAGCAGCCACTCCTTTGGAGGCCTGGTCTCTGGGGCCAACGTCCTGACTTTC
len: 16; abundance: -; j_gene: TRBJ2-3; d_gene: TRBD2; v_gene: TRBV7-2; CDR3aa: CASSFPLAGDTDTQYF; CDR3nt: TGTGCCAGCAGCTTCCCCCTAGCGGGAGACACAGATACGCAGTATTTT
len: 16; abundance: -; j_gene: TRBJ2-3; d_gene: -; v_gene: TRBV5-1; CDR3aa: CASSAGLSGSTDTQYF; CDR3nt: TGCGCCAGCAGCGCCGGACTATCTGGAAGCACAGATACGCAGTATTTT
len: 17; abundance: -; j_gene: TRBJ1-3; d_gene: TRBD1; v_gene: TRBV7-6; CDR3aa: CASSLEATGGLGNTIYF; CDR3nt: TGTGCCAGCAGCTTAGAGGCAACAGGGGGCCTCGGAAACACCATATATTTT
len: 12; abundance: -; j_gene: TRBJ1-2; d_gene: TRBD1; v_gene: TRBV6-5; CDR3aa: CASSGTGYGYTF; CDR3nt: TGTGCCAGCAGCGGGACAGGTTATGGCTACACCTTC
len: 16; abundance: -; j_gene: TRBJ2-1; d_gene: TRBD2; v_gene: TRBV7-2; CDR3aa: CASSLSSGSNDNEQFF; CDR3nt: TGTGCCAGCAGCCTAAGTAGCGGGAGTAACGACAATGAGCAGTTCTTC
len: 16; abundance: -; j_gene: TRBJ2-7; d_gene: TRBD2; v_gene: TRBV4-1; CDR3aa: CASSQEGTSGTYEQYF; CDR3nt: TGCGCCAGCAGCCAAGAGGGGACTAGCGGTACCTACGAGCAGTACTTC
len: 11; abundance: -; j_gene: TRBJ2-2; d_gene: -; v_gene: TRBV2; CDR3aa: CASSGHGELFF; CDR3nt: TGTGCCAGCAGTGGTCACGGGGAGCTGTTTTTT
len: 15; abundance: -; j_gene: TRBJ2-5; d_gene: TRBD1; v_gene: TRBV9; CDR3aa: CASSVAPGQGETQYF; CDR3nt: TGTGCCAGCAGCGTAGCCCCGGGACAGGGGGAGACCCAGTACTTC
len: 16; abundance: -; j_gene: TRBJ1-4; d_gene: -; v_gene: TRBV7-9; CDR3aa: CASSLGAGLFEEKLFF; CDR3nt: TGTGCCAGCAGCTTAGGGGCAGGACTTTTTGAAGAAAAACTGTTTTTT
len: 16; abundance: -; j_gene: TRBJ2-5; d_gene: TRBD2; v_gene: TRBV9; CDR3aa: CASSLKGLAGEETQYF; CDR3nt: TGTGCCAGCAGCTTAAAGGGACTAGCGGGGGAAGAGACCCAGTACTTC
len: 16; abundance: -; j_gene: TRBJ2-3; d_gene: -; v_gene: TRBV3-1/TRBV3-2; CDR3aa: CASSQVRGKDTDTQYF; CDR3nt: TGTGCCAGCAGCCAAGTTCGCGGAAAAGACACAGATACGCAGTATTTT
len: 14; abundance: -; j_gene: TRBJ2-3; d_gene: -; v_gene: TRBV7-8; CDR3aa: CASSREGGTDTQYF; CDR3nt: TGTGCCAGCAGCCGAGAGGGGGGGACAGATACGCAGTATTTT
len: 13; abundance: -; j_gene: TRBJ2-5; d_gene: TRBD2; v_gene: TRBV27; CDR3aa: CASSLTSGIIQYF; CDR3nt: TGTGCCAGCAGTTTAACTAGCGGAATTATCCAGTACTTC
len: 15; abundance: -; j_gene: TRBJ1-1; d_gene: -; v_gene: TRBV4-2; CDR3aa: CASSRPAGAGTEAFF; CDR3nt: TGTGCCAGCAGCCGACCGGCGGGGGCGGGTACTGAAGCTTTCTTT
len: 15; abundance: -; j_gene: TRBJ1-5; d_gene: -; v_gene: TRBV4-2; CDR3aa: CASSQDLAGNQPQHF; CDR3nt: TGTGCCAGCAGCCAGGACCTAGCTGGCAATCAGCCCCAGCATTTT
len: 14; abundance: once; j_gene: TRBJ2-7; d_gene: -; v_gene: TRBV9; CDR3aa: CASSVVGASYEQYF; CDR3nt: TGTGCCAGCAGCGTAGTAGGGGCCAGCTACGAGCAGTACTTC
len: 15; abundance: -; j_gene: TRBJ2-3; d_gene: -; v_gene: TRBV7-2; CDR3aa: CASSSDRQATDTQYF; CDR3nt: TGTGCCAGCAGTTCCGACAGGCAGGCAACAGATACGCAGTATTTT
len: 16; abundance: -; j_gene: TRBJ2-5; d_gene: TRBD2; v_gene: TRBV11-2; CDR3aa: CASSSSGRATLGTQYF; CDR3nt: TGTGCCAGCAGCAGTAGCGGGAGGGCCACCCTAGGGACCCAGTACTTC
len: 16; abundance: -; j_gene: TRBJ2-3; d_gene: TRBD2; v_gene: TRBV5-1; CDR3aa: CASRGLAGEVADTQYF; CDR3nt: TGCGCCAGCAGAGGACTAGCGGGGGAGGTCGCAGATACGCAGTATTTT
len: 14; abundance: -; j_gene: TRBJ2-7; d_gene: TRBD2; v_gene: TRBV7-2; CDR3aa: CASSAGLAPWEQYF; CDR3nt: TGTGCCAGCAGCGCGGGACTAGCCCCCTGGGAGCAGTACTTC
len: 17; abundance: -; j_gene: TRBJ1-1; d_gene: -; v_gene: TRBV19; CDR3aa: CASSNFGSSTGNTEAFF; CDR3nt: TGTGCCAGTAGTAATTTCGGGTCCTCAACGGGGAACACTGAAGCTTTCTTT
len: 13; abundance: once; j_gene: TRBJ2-5; d_gene: TRBD1; v_gene: TRBV7-2; CDR3aa: CASSSDREETQYF; CDR3nt: TGTGCCAGCAGCTCCGACAGGGAAGAGACCCAGTACTTC
len: 14; abundance: -; j_gene: TRBJ2-2; d_gene: -; v_gene: TRBV4-2; CDR3aa: CASSQSRGTGELFF; CDR3nt: TGTGCCAGCAGCCAATCTCGGGGCACCGGGGAGCTGTTTTTT
len: 17; abundance: -; j_gene: TRBJ1-5; d_gene: TRBD1; v_gene: TRBV7-2; CDR3aa: CASSSGTDFNSNQPQHF; CDR3nt: TGTGCCAGCAGCTCCGGGACAGACTTCAATAGCAATCAGCCCCAGCATTTT
len: 14; abundance: -; j_gene: TRBJ1-1; d_gene: -; v_gene: TRBV19; CDR3aa: CASSISAKRGEAFF; CDR3nt: TGTGCCAGTAGTATATCGGCCAAACGAGGGGAAGCTTTCTTT